Below are 7 T cell receptor beta chains sequenced from a single sample in a study of human T cells and chemical hapten exposure. TCRdb reprocessed the RACE reads with MiXCR, giving one entry per CDR3 protein. This table holds some 81,000 distinct CDR3 sequences, about 9.9% found once. The time point: patch test 2, 6 weeks after DPC sensitization. As for treatment: therapeutic diphenylcyclopropenone sensitization with weekly scalp DPC. Specimen: whole blood, collected in connection with sensitization to the hapten diphenylcyclopropenone (DPC). These receptors all come from a young man with alopecia areata. Some clones in this sample may be carry-over from other donors' samples.

The chain links TRBV2 to TRBJ2-1; D might be TRBD1 or TRBD2, each matching 5 bases. The CDR3 has 13 residues. The germline gives CDR1 SNHLY, CDR2 FYNNEI. Trimming pared 8 bases from V and 3 bases from J, leaving 11 bases between. CDR3 in DNA: TGTGCCAGCGATGGGGGAGTCTACAATGAGCAGTTCTTC. Translation: CASDGGVYNEQFF. The whole variable domain, filled in from reference TRBV2 and TRBJ2-1, reads EPEVTQTPSHQVTQMGQEVILRCVPISNHLYFYWYRQILGQKVEFLVSFYNNEISEKSEIFDDQFSVERPDGSNFTLKIRSTKLEDSAMYFCASDGGVYNEQFFGPGTRLTVL.

The chain has TRBV6-4 and TRBJ2-7; tentatively, D is TRBD2 (6 bases). The length of the CDR3 is 15 residues. With 3 bases removed from V and 3 bases from J, the gap between germline ends came to 15 bases. Germline CDR1 and CDR2: MRHNA and SNTAGT. The CDR3 sequence: CASSEAGQVSYEQYV. CDR3 DNA sequence: TGTGCCAGCAGTGAAGCGGGCCAGGTGAGCTACGAGCAGTACGTC.

The CDR3 here is CASSLSSGGTLFLGNEQFF. The CDR3 DNA sequence: TGTGCCAGCAGTTTATCCAGCGGGGGCACCCTTTTTCTTGGCAATGAGCAGTTCTTC. The chain couples TRBV27 to TRBJ2-1; TRBD2 agrees at 8 bases. This CDR3 has 19 amino acids. CDR1 and CDR2 from the germline V gene are MNHEY and SMNVEV (reference sequence). J gave up 6 bases and V 0 bases, and 16 bases lay outside the gene matches.

This clonotype was detected ten times or more. The chain carries TRBV11-2 and TRBJ2-5; D unclear. Germline V gene sequence: CDR1 SGHAT, CDR2 FQNNGV. CDR3 length equals 14 residues. V was shortened by 5 bases and J by 0 bases, with 10 bases between the two germline ends. In nucleotides, the CDR3 is TGTGCCAGCAGCCCTAGAATAAACCAAGAGACCCAGTACTTC. Protein product: CASSPRINQETQYF. The full variable domain, completed using reference TRBV11-2 and TRBJ2-5, is EAGVAQSPRYKIIEKRQSVAFWCNPISGHATLYWYQQILGQGPKLLIQFQNNGVVDDSQLPKDRFSAERLKGVDSTLKIQPAKLEDSAVYLCASSPRINQETQYFGPGTRLLVL.

This clonotype was counted between two and nine times. The chain is built from TRBV9 and TRBJ2-3; TRBD1 or TRBD2 may be the D gene (6 bases each). The germline V and J ends were trimmed by 5 bases and 3 bases, with 16 bases remaining between them. The CDR3 extends over 15 amino acids. Germline assignment: CDR1 SGDLS and CDR2 YYNGEE. The chain's CDR3 is CASRRRGASTDTQYF. CDR3 bases: TGTGCCAGCAGGAGAAGGGGGGCGAGTACAGATACGCAGTATTTT.

This clonotype was picked up a small number of times. V usage is TRBV28 and J usage is TRBJ2-5; no reliable D call. There are 12 residues in the CDR3. The V gene's germline CDR1 is MDHEN and CDR2 SYDVKM. Trimming pared 7 bases from V and 0 bases from J, leaving 6 bases between. For the CDR3, the DNA is TGTGCCAGCATGGAAGACCAAGAGACCCAGTACTTC. It encodes CASMEDQETQYF.

This chain uses TRBV18 with TRBJ2-3; D not resolved. With 2 bases removed from V and 0 bases from J, the gap between germline ends came to 9 bases. The CDR3 sequence is 15 residues long. CDR1 and CDR2 (germline): KGHSH, LQKENI. The CDR3 reads CASSPGEISTDTQYF. As DNA, the CDR3 is TGTGCCAGCTCACCAGGGGAAATTAGCACAGATACGCAGTATTTT.